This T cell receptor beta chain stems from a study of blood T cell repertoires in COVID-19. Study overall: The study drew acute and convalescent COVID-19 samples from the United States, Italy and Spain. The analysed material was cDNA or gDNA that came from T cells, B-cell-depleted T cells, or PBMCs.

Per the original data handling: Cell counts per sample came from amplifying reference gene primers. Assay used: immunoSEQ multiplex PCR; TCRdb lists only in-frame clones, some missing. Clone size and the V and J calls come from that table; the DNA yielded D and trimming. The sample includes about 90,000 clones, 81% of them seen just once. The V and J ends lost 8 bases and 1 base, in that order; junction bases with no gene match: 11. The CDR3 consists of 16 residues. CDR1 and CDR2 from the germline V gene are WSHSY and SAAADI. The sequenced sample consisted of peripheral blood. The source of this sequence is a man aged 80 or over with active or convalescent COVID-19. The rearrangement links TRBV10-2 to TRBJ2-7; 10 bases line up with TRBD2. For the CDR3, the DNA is TGCGCCAGCGCGTCGCCTAGCGGGGGTATATCCTACGAGCAGTACTTC. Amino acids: CASASPSGGISYEQYF.